The T cell receptor (beta chain) described here comes from a study of OX40 agonist ivuxolimab in advanced cancers. Some clones are missing from TCRdb's copy, which holds only in-frame ones; the method was immunoSEQ multiplex PCR. The sample holds 56,000 or so clones, 82% seen once. Germline trimming cut 0 bases from V and 4 bases from J; bases unmatched to any gene: 13. The CDR3 extends over 18 amino acids. Germline V lookup: CDR1 MNHNS, CDR2 SASEGT. Sampled blood was obtained at baseline, cycle 4 day 1, and cycle 7 day 1. This receptor was identified in an adult with an advanced solid tumor such as melanoma, head and neck, liver or kidney cancer. The chain links TRBV6-1 to TRBJ1-1, with 8 bases that match TRBD1. Sequencing used CD4+ or CD8+ T cells sorted from blood, obtained in a trial of the OX40 agonist ivuxolimab. The CDR3 protein is CASSEAYPGQGDITEAFF. The CDR3 nucleotides read TGTGCCAGCAGTGAAGCCTACCCCGGACAGGGAGATATCACTGAAGCTTTCTTT.